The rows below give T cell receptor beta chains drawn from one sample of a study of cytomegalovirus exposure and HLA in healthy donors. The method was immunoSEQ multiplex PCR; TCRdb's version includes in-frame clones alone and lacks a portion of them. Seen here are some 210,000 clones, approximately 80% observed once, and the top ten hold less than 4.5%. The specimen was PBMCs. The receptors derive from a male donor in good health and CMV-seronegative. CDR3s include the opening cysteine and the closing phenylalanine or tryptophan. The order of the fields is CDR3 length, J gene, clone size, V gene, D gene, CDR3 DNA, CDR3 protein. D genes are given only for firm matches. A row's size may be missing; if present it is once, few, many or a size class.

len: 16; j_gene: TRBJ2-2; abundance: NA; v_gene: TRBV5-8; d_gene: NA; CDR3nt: TGTGCCAGCAGCTTGGATTTACAGGGAGGGAACGGGGAGCCGTTTTTT; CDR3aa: CASSLDLQGGNGEPFF
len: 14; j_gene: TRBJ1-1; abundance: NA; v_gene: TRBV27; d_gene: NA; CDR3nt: TGTGCCAGCAGTTTATCTCCCCCGGGCACTGAAGCTTTCTTT; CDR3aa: CASSLSPPGTEAFF
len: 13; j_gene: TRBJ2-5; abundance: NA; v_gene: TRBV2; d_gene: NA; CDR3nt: TGTGCCAGCAGTGAAGCGCCCGGGGAGACCCAGTACTTC; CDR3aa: CASSEAPGETQYF
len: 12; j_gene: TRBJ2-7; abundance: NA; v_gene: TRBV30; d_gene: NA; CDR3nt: TGTGCCTGCCAGGTGGTCGACTACGAGCAGTACTTC; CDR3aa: CACQVVDYEQYF
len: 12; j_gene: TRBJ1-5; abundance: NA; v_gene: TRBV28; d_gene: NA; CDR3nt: TGTGCCAGCAGTTTTCCCTTCCAGCCCCAGCATTTT; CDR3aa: CASSFPFQPQHF
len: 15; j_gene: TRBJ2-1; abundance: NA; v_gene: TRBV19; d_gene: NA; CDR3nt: TGTGCCAGTAGTAACGGACTACTTTCGTACAATGAGCAGTTCTTC; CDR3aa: CASSNGLLSYNEQFF
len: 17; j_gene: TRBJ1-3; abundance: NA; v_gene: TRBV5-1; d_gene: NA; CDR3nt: TGCGCCAGCAGCTTCGGTAGTGTACGGGGTTCTGGAAACACCATATATTTT; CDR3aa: CASSFGSVRGSGNTIYF
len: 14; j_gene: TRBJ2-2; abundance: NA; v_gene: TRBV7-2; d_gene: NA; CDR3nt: TGTGCCAGCAGCTTAACGCCGGGGACCGGGGAGCTGTTTTTT; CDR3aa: CASSLTPGTGELFF
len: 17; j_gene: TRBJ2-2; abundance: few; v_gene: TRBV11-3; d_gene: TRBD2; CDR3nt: TGTGCCAGCAGCTTAGTGGCGACTCGGGGGGGGACCGGGGAGCTGTTTTTT; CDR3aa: CASSLVATRGGTGELFF
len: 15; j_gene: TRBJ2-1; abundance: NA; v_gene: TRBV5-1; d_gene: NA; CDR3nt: TGCGCCAGCAGCTTATGGGCAGGGTATGGCGATGAGCAGTTCTTC; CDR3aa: CASSLWAGYGDEQFF
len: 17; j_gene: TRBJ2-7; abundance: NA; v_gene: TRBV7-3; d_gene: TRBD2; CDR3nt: TGTGCCAGCAGCGTTACCCTAACCGGACTAGCGGGAGGCGAGCAGTACTTC; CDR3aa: CASSVTLTGLAGGEQYF
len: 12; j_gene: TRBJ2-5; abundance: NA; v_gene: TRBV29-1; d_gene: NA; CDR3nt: TGCAGCGTACGAACTAGCAGTGAGACCCAGTACTTC; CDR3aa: CSVRTSSETQYF
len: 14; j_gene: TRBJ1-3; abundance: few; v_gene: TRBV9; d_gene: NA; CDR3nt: TGTGCCAGCAGCGTAGACAGCTCTGGAAACACCATATATTTT; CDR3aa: CASSVDSSGNTIYF
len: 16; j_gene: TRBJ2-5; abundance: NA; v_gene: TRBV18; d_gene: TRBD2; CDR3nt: TGTGCCAGCTCACCCTTTAGCGGGGAAGTTCGAGAGACCCAGTACTTC; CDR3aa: CASSPFSGEVRETQYF
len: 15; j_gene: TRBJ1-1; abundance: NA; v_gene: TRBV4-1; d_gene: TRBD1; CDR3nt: TGCGCCAGCAGCCACCGGGGACAGCAGGGCACTGAAGCTTTCTTT; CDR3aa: CASSHRGQQGTEAFF
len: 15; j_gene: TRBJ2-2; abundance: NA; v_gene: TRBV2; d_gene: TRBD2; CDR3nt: TGTGCCAGCAGTGAGACTAGCGGTTACACCGGGGAGCTGTTTTTT; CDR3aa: CASSETSGYTGELFF
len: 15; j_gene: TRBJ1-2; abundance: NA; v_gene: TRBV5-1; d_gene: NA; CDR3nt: TGCGCCAGCAGCCCGGGGTACGGGCAGGACTATGGCTACACCTTC; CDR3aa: CASSPGYGQDYGYTF
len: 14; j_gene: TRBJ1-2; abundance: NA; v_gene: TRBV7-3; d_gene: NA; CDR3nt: TGTGCCAGCAGCTCTGGCAGGGGCAACTATGGCTACACCTTC; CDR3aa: CASSSGRGNYGYTF
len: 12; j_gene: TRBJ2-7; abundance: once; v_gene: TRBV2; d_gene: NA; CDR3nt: TGTGCCAGCAGGAGACTAGTCGGGGAGCAGTACTTC; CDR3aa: CASRRLVGEQYF
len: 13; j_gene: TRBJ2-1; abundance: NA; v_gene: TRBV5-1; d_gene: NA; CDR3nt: TGCGCCAGCAGCTTTTTCGGGAACAATGAGCAGTTCTTC; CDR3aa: CASSFFGNNEQFF
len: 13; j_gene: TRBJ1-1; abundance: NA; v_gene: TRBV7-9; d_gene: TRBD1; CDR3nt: TGTGCCAGCAGCGGGACAGGGGGAGGTGAAGCTTTCTTT; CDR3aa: CASSGTGGGEAFF
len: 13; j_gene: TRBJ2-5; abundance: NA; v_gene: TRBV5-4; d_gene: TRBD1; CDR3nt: TGTGCCAGCAGCTTAGGGACAGCAGAGACCCAGTACTTC; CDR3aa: CASSLGTAETQYF
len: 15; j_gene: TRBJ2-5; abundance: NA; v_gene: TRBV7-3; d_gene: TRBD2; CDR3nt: TGTGCCAGCAGCCCGGGACTAGCGGGTGGAGAGACCCAGTACTTC; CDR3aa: CASSPGLAGGETQYF
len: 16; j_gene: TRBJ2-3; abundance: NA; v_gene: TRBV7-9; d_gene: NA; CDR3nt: TGTGCCAGCAGCTTAGCGGGACTCATGTTCACAGATACGCAGTATTTT; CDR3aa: CASSLAGLMFTDTQYF
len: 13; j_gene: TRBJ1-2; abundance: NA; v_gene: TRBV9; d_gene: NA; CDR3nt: TGTGCCAGCAGCGTCGACACAGCCTATGGCTACACCTTC; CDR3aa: CASSVDTAYGYTF
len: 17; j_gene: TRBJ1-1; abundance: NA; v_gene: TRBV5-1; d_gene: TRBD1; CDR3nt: TGCGCCAGCCGGGGTGGGACAGCTAACCTCACGAACACTGAAGCTTTCTTT; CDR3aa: CASRGGTANLTNTEAFF
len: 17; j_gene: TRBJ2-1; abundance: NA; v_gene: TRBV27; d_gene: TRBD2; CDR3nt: TGTGCCAGCAGTGCGAGACTAGCGGGAGTTACCTACAATGAGCAGTTCTTC; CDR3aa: CASSARLAGVTYNEQFF
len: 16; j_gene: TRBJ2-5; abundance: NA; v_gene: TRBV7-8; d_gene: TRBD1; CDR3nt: TGTGCCAGCAGCTTAGGGGGGACAGGGCTCCAAGAGACCCAGTACTTC; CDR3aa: CASSLGGTGLQETQYF
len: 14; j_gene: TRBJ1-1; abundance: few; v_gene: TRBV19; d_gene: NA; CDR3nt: TGTGCCAGTACCCTACAGGGTGTGAACACTGAAGCTTTCTTT; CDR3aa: CASTLQGVNTEAFF
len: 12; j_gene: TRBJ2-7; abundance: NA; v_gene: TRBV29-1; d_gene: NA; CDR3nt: TGCAGCGCAGGACAGTCCGCGAACGAGCAGTACTTC; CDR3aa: CSAGQSANEQYF
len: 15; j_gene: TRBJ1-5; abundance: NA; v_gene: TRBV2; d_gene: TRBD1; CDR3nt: TGTGCCAGCAGTCTCCGGGACAGGGGGTTTGAGCCCCAGCATTTT; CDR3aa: CASSLRDRGFEPQHF
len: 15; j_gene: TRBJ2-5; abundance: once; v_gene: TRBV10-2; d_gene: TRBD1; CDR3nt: TGCGCCAGCAGTGAGCCGGGACAGGGAAGAGAGACCCAGTACTTC; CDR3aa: CASSEPGQGRETQYF
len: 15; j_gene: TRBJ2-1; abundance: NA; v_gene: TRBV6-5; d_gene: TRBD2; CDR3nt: TGTGCCAGCAGTTACTATCTGCGGGAGGGAAATGAGCAGTTCTTC; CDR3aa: CASSYYLREGNEQFF
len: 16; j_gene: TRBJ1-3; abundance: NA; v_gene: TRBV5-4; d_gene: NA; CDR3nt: TGTGCCAGCAGCTTGGTTCCCGCAGGGGTTGGAAACACCATATATTTT; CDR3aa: CASSLVPAGVGNTIYF
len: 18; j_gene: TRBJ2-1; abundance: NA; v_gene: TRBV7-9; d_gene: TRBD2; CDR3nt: TGTGCCAGCAGCTTAGGGGACAGACTAGCGGATGTCTACAATGAGCAGTTCTTC; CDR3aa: CASSLGDRLADVYNEQFF
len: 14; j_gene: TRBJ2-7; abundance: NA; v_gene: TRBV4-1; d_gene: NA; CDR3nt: TGCGCCAGCAGCCAAGATCGACGGGACTACGAGCAGTACTTC; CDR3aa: CASSQDRRDYEQYF
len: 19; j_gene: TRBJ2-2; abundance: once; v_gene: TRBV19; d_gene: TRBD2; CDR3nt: TGTGCCAGTAGTATAACCCCGAGACTAGCGGGAGGTCACACCGGGGAGCTGTTTTTT; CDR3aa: CASSITPRLAGGHTGELFF
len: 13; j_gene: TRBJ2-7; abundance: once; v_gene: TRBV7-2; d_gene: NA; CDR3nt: TGTGCCAGCAGCTATAGACTCCTCTACGAGCAGTACTTC; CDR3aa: CASSYRLLYEQYF
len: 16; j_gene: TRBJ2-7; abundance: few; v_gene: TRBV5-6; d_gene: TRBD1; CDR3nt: TGTGCCAGCAGCTTGGCCGGGACAGGGGGCTCTTACGAGCAGTACTTC; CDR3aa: CASSLAGTGGSYEQYF
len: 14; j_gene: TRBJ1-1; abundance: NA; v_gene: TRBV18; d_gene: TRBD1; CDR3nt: TGTGCCAGCTCACCACAGGGACAGCACACTGAAGCTTTCTTT; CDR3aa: CASSPQGQHTEAFF